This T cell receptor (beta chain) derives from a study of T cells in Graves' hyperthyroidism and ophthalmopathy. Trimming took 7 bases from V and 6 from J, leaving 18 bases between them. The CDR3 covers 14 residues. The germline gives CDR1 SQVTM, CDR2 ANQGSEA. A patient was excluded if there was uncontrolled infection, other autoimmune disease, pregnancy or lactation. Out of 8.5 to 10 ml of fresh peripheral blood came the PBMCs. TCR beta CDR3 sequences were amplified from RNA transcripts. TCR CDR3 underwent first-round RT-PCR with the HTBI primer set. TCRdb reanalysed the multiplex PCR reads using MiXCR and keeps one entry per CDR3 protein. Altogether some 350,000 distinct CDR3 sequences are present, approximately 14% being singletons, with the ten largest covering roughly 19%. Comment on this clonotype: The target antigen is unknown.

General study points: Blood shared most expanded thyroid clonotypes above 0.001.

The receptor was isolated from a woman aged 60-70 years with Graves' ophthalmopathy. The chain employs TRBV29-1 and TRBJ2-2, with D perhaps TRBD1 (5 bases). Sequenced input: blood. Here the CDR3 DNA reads TGCAGCGGGGTGGACACTACTCAGGCCGGGGAGCTGTTTTTT. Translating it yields CSGVDTTQAGELFF.